This TCR beta chain was sequenced in a study of T-cell reconstitution after alpha-beta-depleted transplantation in children. Unique molecular identifiers were used in preparing the TCRbeta library. MiXCR, applied by TCRdb to the PCR reads, yields one record per CDR3 protein. The table includes about 540,000 distinct CDR3 sequences, around 18% detected once. V shed 4 bases and J shed 6 bases, with 10 bases lying between them. The CDR3 is 12 residues long. Germline lookup yields CDR1 LGHDT and CDR2 YNNKEL (reference sequence). This clonotype was detected a few times. This clonotype was sampled from a human donor who donated a stem cell graft to a child with acute lymphoblastic leukemia. Source: PBMCs from the stem cell graft donor, taken from the stem cell graft. The chain has TRBV3-1 and TRBJ2-7; D call uncertain. The CDR3 DNA follows: TGTGCCAGCAGCCCTCCCATGGGCGAGCAGTACTTC. Translated: CASSPPMGEQYF.